This T cell receptor (beta chain) was captured in a study of response to subunit inactivated influenza vaccine. This clonotype was seen a few times. The CDR3 consists of 13 residues. Trimming removed 8 bases at V and 7 bases at J, with 12 bases between. Per germline, CDR1 SNHLY and CDR2 FYNNEI. TCRdb fed the RT-PCR reads into MiXCR, producing one record per CDR3 protein. The top ten hold 10% to 15% of the sample, which has 450,000 to 600,000 distinct CDR3 sequences, 6.5% to 8% seen once. Sequencing used PBMCs from blood, obtained roughly 24 months after vaccination. The chain joins TRBV2 to TRBJ1-6; D unclear. This receptor was obtained from a man aged 45-69 years who received an inactivated influenza vaccine. The CDR3: CASEGRGNSPLHF. Written as DNA, the CDR3 is TGTGCCAGCGAGGGAAGAGGCAATTCACCCCTCCACTTT.